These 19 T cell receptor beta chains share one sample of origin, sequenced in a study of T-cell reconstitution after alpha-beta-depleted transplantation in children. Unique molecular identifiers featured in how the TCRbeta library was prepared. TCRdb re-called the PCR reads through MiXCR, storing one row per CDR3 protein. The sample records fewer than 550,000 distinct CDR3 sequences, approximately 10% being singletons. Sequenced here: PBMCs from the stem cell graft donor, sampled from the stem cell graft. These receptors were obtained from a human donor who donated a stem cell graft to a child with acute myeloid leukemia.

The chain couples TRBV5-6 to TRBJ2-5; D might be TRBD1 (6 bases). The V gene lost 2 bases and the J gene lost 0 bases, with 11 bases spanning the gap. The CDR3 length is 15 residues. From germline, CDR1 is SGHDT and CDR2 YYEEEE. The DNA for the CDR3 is TGTGCCAGCAGCTTCCGGGACACGGACCAAGAGACCCAGTACTTC. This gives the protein CASSFRDTDQETQYF. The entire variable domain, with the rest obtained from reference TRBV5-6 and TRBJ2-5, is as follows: DAGVTQSPTHLIKTRGQQVTLRCSPKSGHDTVSWYQQALGQGPQFIFQYYEEEERQRGNFPDRFSGHQFPNYSSELNVNALLLGDSALYLCASSFRDTDQETQYFGPGTRLLVL.

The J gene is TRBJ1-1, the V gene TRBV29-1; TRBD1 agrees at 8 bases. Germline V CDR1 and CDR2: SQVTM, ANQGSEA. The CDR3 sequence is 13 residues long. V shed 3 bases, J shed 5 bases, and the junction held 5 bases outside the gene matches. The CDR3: CSVDRGLETEAFF. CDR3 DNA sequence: TGCAGCGTTGACAGGGGGCTTGAAACTGAAGCTTTCTTT.

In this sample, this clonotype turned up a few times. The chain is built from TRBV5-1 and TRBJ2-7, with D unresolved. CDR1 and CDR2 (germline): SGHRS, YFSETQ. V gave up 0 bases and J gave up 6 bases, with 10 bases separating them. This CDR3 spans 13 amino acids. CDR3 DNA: TGCGCCAGCAGCTTGGCGCAGCCCATCGAGCAGTACTTC. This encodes CASSLAQPIEQYF.

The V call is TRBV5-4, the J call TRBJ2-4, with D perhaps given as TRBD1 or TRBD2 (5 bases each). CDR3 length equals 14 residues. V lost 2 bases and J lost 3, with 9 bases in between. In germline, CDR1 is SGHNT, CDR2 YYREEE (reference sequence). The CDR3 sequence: CASSLRGDKNIQYF. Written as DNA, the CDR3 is TGTGCCAGCAGCTTAAGGGGAGACAAAAACATTCAGTACTTC.

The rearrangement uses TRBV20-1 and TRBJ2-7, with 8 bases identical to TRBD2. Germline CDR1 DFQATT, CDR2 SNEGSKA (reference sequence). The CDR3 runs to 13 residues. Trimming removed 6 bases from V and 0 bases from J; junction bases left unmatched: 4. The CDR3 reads CSAFSGNSYEQYF. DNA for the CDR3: TGCAGTGCGTTTAGCGGGAACTCCTACGAGCAGTACTTC.

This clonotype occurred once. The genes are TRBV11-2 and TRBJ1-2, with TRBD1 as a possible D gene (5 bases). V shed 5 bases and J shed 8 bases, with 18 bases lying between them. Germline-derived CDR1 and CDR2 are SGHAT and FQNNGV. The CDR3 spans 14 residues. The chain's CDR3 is CASSLSGAPGGYTF. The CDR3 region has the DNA TGTGCCAGCAGCCTATCCGGGGCCCCGGGCGGCTACACCTTC.

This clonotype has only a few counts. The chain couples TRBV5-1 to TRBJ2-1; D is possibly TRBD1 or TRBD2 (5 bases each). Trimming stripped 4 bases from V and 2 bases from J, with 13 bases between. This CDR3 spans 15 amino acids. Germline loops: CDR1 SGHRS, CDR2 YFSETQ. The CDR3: CASSAELGAYNEQFF. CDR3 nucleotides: TGCGCCAGCAGCGCAGAATTGGGGGCCTACAATGAGCAGTTCTTC.

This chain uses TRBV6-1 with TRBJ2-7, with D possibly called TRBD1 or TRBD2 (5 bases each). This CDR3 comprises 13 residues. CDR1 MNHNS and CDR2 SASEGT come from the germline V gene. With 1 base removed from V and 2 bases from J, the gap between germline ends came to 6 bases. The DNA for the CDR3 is TGTGCCAGCAGTGAAGGGGGACCCTACGAGCAGTACGTC. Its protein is CASSEGGPYEQYV.

For the CDR3, the DNA is TGTGCCTGGAGCACCGGACAGGGGACTGAAGCTTTCTTT. Encoded protein: CAWSTGQGTEAFF. The chain is built from TRBV30 and TRBJ1-1, with TRBD1 identical over 9 bases. CDR1 GTSNPN and CDR2 SVGIG come from the germline V gene (reference sequence). CDR3 length: 13 amino acids. The V and J ends lost 3 bases and 5 bases, in that order; junction bases with no gene match: 4.

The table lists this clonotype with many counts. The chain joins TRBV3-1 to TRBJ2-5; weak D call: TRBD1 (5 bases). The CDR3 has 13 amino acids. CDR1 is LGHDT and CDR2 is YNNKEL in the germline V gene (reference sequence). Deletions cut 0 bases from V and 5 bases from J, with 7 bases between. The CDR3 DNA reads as TGTGCCAGCAGCCAAGAAGGGGTTGAGACCCAGTACTTC. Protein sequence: CASSQEGVETQYF.

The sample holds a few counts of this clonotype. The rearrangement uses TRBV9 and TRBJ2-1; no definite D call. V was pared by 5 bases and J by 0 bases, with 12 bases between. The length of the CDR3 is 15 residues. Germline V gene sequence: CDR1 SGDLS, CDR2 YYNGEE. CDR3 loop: CASSRSSSSYNEQFF. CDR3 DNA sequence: TGTGCCAGCAGTCGCAGTAGCAGCTCCTACAATGAGCAGTTCTTC.

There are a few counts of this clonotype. The CDR3 reads CASSPRGGSSYNEQFF. The CDR3 DNA reads TGTGCCAGCAGCCCCCGCGGGGGCAGCTCCTACAATGAGCAGTTCTTC. The chain links TRBV7-8 to TRBJ2-1; TRBD2 is a possible D gene (7 bases). This CDR3 contains 16 residues. The ends were cut back, 5 bases at V and 0 bases at J, with 14 bases in the middle. In germline, CDR1 is SGHVS, CDR2 FQNEAQ.

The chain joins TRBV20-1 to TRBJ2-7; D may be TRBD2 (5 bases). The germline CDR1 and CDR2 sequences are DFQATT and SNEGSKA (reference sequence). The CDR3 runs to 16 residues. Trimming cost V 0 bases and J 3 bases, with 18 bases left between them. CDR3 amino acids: CSARDDYIQTGYEQYF. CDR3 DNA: TGCAGTGCTAGAGATGACTACATTCAGACTGGCTACGAGCAGTACTTC.

CDR3 DNA: TGTGCCATCCAGGGGACTGGGGCCAACGTCCTGACTTTC. Translated, it gives CAIQGTGANVLTF. The chain joins TRBV10-3 to TRBJ2-6; TRBD1 might be the D (6 bases). Trimming took 8 bases from V and 2 from J, leaving 7 bases between them. CDR1 and CDR2 from the germline V gene are ENHRY and SYGVKD. The CDR3 consists of 13 residues.

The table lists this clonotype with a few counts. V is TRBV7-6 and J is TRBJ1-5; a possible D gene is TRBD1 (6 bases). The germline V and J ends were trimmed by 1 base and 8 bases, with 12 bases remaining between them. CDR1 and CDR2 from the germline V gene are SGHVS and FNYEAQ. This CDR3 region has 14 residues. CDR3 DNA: TGTGCCAGCAGCTTAGAGGCAGGGGAGGAGCCCCAGCATTTT. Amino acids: CASSLEAGEEPQHF.

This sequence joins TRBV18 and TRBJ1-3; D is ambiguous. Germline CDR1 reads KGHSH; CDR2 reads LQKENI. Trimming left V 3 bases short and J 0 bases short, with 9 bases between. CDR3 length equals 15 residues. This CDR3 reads CASSPGPSSGNTIYF. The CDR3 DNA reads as TGTGCCAGCTCACCCGGGCCGAGCTCTGGAAACACCATATATTTT.

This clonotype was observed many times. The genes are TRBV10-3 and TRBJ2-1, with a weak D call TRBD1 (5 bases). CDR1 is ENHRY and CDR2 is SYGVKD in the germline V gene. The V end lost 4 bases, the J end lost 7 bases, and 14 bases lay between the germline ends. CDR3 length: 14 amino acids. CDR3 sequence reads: CAISAPQGRNEQFF. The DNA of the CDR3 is TGTGCCATCAGTGCCCCCCAGGGCAGAAATGAGCAGTTCTTC.

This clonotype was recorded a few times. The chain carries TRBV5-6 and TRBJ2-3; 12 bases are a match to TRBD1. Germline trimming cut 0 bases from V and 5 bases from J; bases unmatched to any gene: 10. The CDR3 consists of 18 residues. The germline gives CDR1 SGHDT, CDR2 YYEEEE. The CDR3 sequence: CASSLAIGGDRGQDTQYF. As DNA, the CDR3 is TGTGCCAGCAGCTTGGCTATAGGGGGGGACAGGGGGCAAGATACGCAGTATTTT.

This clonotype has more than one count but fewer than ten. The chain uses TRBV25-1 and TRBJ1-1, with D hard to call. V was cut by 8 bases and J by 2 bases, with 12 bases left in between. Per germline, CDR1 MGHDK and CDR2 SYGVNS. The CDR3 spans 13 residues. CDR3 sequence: CASDFGPNTEAFF. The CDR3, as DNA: TGTGCCAGCGACTTCGGCCCCAACACTGAAGCTTTCTTT.